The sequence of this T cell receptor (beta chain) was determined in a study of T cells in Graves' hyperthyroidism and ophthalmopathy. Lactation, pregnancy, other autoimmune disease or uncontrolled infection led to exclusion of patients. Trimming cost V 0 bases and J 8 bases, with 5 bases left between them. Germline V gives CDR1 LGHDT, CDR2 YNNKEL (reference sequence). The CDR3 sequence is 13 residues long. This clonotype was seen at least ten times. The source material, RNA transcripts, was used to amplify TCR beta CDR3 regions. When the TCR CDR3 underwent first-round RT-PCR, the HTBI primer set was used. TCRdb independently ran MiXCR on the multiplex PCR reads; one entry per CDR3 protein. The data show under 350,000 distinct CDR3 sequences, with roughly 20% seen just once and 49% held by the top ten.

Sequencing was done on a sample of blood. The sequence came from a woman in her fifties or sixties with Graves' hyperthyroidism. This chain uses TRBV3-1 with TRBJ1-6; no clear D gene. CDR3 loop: CASSQDQDSPLHF. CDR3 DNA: TGTGCCAGCAGCCAAGACCAGGATTCACCCCTCCACTTT.